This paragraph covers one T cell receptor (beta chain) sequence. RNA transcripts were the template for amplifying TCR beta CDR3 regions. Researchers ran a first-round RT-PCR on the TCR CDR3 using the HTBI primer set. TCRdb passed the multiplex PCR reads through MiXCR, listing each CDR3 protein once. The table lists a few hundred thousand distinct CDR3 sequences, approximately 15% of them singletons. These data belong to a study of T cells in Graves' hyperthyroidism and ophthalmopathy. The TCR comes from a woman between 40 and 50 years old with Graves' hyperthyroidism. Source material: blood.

CDR3 sequence reads: CASSPQGKVTNEKLFF. CDR3 nucleotide sequence: TGTGCCAGCAGCCCGCAGGGGAAAGTAACTAATGAAAAACTGTTTTTT. The rearrangement uses TRBV9 and TRBJ1-4, with D possibly matching TRBD1 (6 bases). CDR3 length: 16 amino acids. Trimming took off 4 bases at V and 1 base at J, with 14 bases between the two ends. The germline gives CDR1 SGDLS, CDR2 YYNGEE.